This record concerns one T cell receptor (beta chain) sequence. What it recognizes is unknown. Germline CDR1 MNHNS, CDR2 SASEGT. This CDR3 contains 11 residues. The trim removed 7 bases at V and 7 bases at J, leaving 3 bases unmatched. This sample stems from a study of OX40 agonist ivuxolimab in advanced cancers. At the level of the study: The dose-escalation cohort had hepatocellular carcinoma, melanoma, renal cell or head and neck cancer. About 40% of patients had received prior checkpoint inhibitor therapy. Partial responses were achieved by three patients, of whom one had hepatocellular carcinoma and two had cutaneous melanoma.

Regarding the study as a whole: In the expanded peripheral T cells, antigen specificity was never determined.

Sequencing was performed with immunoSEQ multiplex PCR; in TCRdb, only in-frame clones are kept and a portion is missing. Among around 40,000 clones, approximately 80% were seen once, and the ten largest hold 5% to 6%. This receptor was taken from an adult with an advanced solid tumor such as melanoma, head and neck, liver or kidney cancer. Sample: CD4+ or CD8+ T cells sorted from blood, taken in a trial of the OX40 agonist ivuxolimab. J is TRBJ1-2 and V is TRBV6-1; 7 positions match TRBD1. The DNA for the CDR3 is TGTGCCAGCACCAGGGGGGCTGGCTACACCTTC. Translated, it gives CASTRGAGYTF.